The clone carrying this T cell receptor (beta chain) was found once. The target antigen is unknown. The data originate from a study of T cell responses to AZD1222 COVID-19 vaccine. Points from the study as a whole: Donors, mostly white British, included more females; clonal diversity was possibly underestimated. Reports say nearly half of spike-specific TCRs go after unmutated variant regions. AZD1222 recipients seropositive at baseline numbered only five to seven.

The protocol was immunoSEQ multiplex PCR, while the TCRdb copy is restricted to in-frame clones and leaves out a portion. The sample lists about 17,000 clones, more than 70% seen once, with approximately 15% in the top ten. Sequenced material: peripheral blood, taken 28 days after the second AZD1222 dose. This receptor was taken from an adult who received the AZD1222 COVID-19 vaccine.

Written as DNA, the CDR3 is TGTGCCAGCATCCTTGGACAGATCTATGGCTACACCTTC. Its protein product is CASILGQIYGYTF. The rearrangement joins TRBV9 to TRBJ1-2; D is perhaps TRBD1 (6 bases). V was shortened by 6 bases and J by 4 bases, with 13 bases between the two germline ends. This CDR3 is 13 amino acids long. Germline V lookup: CDR1 SGDLS, CDR2 YYNGEE.